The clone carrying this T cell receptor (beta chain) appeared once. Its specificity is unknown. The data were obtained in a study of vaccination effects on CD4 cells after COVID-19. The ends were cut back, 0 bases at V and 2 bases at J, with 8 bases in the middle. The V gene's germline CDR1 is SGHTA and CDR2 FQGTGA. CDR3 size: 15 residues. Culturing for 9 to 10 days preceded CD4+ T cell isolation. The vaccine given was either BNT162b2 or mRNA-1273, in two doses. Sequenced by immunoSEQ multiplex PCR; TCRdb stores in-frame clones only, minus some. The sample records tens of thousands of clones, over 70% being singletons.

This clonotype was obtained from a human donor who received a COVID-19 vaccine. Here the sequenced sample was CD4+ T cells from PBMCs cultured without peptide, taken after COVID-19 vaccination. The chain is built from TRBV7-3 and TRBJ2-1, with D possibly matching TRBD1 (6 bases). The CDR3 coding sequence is TGTGCCAGCAGCTTAACGCCAGGGGCCTACAATGAGCAGTTCTTC. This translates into CASSLTPGAYNEQFF. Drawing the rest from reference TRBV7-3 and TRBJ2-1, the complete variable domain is GAGVSQTPSNKVTEKGKYVELRCDPISGHTALYWYRQSLGQGPEFLIYFQGTGAADDSGLPNDRFFAVRPEGSVSTLKIQRTERGDSAVYLCASSLTPGAYNEQFFGPGTRLTVL.